This T cell receptor (beta chain) derives from a study of Graves' ophthalmopathy and Graves' hyperthyroidism. The table lists this clonotype with many counts. Its cognate antigen is unknown. Study conclusions and caveats: The model predicted progression of ophthalmopathy with a sensitivity of around 70%, and its specificity was under 75%. Using a 13-signature model, the authors split ophthalmopathy from stable hyperthyroidism, with roughly 91% sensitivity and 75% to 82% specificity.

RNA transcripts yielded amplified TCR beta CDR3 regions. First-round RT-PCR used HTBI primers; second-round multiplex PCR followed. TCRdb reprocessed the multiplex PCR reads via MiXCR and lists one record per CDR3 protein. The sample holds about 220,000 distinct CDR3 sequences; about 22% are singletons and the top ten take around 45%. The CDR3 loop spans 19 amino acids. V lost 6 bases, J lost 3 bases, and 29 bases lay in between. Germline V gene sequence: CDR1 MDHEN, CDR2 SYDVKM. J is TRBJ1-1 and V is TRBV28, with a tentative D call TRBD1 (5 bases). Sequenced: peripheral blood. The origin of this receptor is a woman between 45 and 65 years old with Graves' ophthalmopathy. For the CDR3, the DNA is TGTGCCAGCAGACCGAATCGGGGGTCAAGGTCCCGAGGAGACACTGAAGCTTTCTTT. This encodes CASRPNRGSRSRGDTEAFF.